Listed below are T cell receptor beta chains from one sample, sequenced in a study of T cell responses to AZD1222 COVID-19 vaccine. TCRdb's table, derived via immunoSEQ multiplex PCR, lists solely in-frame clones and lacks some. The data hold 110,000 to 150,000 clones, with approximately 83% observed a single time. This specimen consisted of peripheral blood, obtained on day 0 of AZD1222 vaccination. Receptor source: an adult in good health. CDR3s include the opening cysteine and the closing phenylalanine or tryptophan. A D gene is named only where the DNA matches it firmly.

- | TRBJ1-4 | TRBV4-1 | CASSLGLTGNEKLFF
- | TRBJ1-1 | TRBV7-9 | CASSLRGVEGTEAFF
- | TRBJ1-2 | TRBV4-2 | CASSQIPDLYGGYTF
TRBD2 | TRBJ2-7 | TRBV5-1 | CASSDVSREVSYEQYF
TRBD2 | TRBJ2-3 | TRBV10-1 | CASSESLAGAPQYF
TRBD2 | TRBJ2-1 | TRBV18 | CASSRLAGQMDNEQFF
- | TRBJ1-6 | TRBV6-6 | CASSTRRQVLNSPLHF
- | TRBJ2-1 | TRBV5-1 | CASSLGGSPNEQFF
- | TRBJ2-1 | TRBV12-3/TRBV12-4 | CASSPGVNEQFF
- | TRBJ1-4 | TRBV30 | CAWGTREKLFF
- | TRBJ1-2 | TRBV19 | CASSNTQGYGYTF
- | TRBJ2-2 | TRBV30 | CAWSRGGELFF
TRBD1 | TRBJ2-1 | TRBV7-9 | CASSLSTGNEQFF
- | TRBJ2-2 | TRBV1 | CTSSARLGQGTSGELFF
TRBD1 | TRBJ2-3 | TRBV30 | CACGRGTDTQYF
- | TRBJ2-5 | TRBV7-9 | CASSQRGAAVLGETQYF
TRBD1 | TRBJ1-1 | TRBV29-1 | CSVRTDRTNTEAFF
TRBD1 | TRBJ1-3 | TRBV7-2 | CASSFRQGSSGNTIYF
- | TRBJ1-6 | TRBV18 | CASSPLRDANSPLHF
- | TRBJ1-5 | TRBV19 | CASSTSSGSNQPQHF
- | TRBJ2-1 | TRBV7-6 | CASSLGSGFYNEQFF
- | TRBJ2-3 | TRBV28 | CASSSYRENTQYF
- | TRBJ1-1 | TRBV6-5 | CASGPPGSRDTEAFF
TRBD1 | TRBJ1-1 | TRBV3-1/TRBV3-2 | CASSHLDRGTEAFF
TRBD2 | TRBJ2-1 | TRBV4-1 | CASTRLSGGAYEQFF
TRBD1 | TRBJ1-1 | TRBV28 | CASSPIDRDTEAFF
- | TRBJ2-5 | TRBV20-1 | CSGGSQETQYF
TRBD2 | TRBJ2-7 | TRBV6-5 | CASSYETSGTYEQYF
- | TRBJ2-2 | TRBV7-9 | CASSQSGIGELFF
TRBD2 | TRBJ2-3 | TRBV13 | CASSLGGGVDTQYF
- | TRBJ2-5 | TRBV4-1 | CASSYLATLQETQYF
- | TRBJ2-5 | TRBV7-9 | CASSDQETQYF
TRBD1 | TRBJ1-3 | TRBV5-1 | CASSFGTAGNTIYF
- | TRBJ1-3 | TRBV5-1 | CASSLTGFSSGNTIYF
- | TRBJ1-2 | TRBV5-4 | CASSLRDGGGYTF
TRBD2 | TRBJ2-1 | TRBV2 | CASTGLASEQFF
- | TRBJ2-5 | TRBV3-1/TRBV3-2 | CASSHGGETQYF
TRBD2 | TRBJ2-1 | TRBV27 | CASSFETSGGASYNEQFF
- | TRBJ2-7 | TRBV6-5 | CASSNLYEQYF
- | TRBJ1-6 | TRBV11-2 | CASSPIKRVRDSPLHF
- | TRBJ1-1 | TRBV7-2 | CASSLGLGNTEAFF
- | TRBJ2-1 | TRBV10-3 | CAISSPARLYNEQFF
TRBD2 | TRBJ2-4 | TRBV3-1/TRBV3-2 | CASSQVGTSSNIQYF
- | TRBJ2-2 | TRBV6-5 | CASSYADRPTGELFF
- | TRBJ2-7 | TRBV7-7 | CASSPPRCPDAGQYF
TRBD2 | TRBJ2-1 | TRBV7-8 | CASSLEGSGGAYEQFF
- | TRBJ2-5 | TRBV14 | CASSLAAGQETQYF
TRBD1 | TRBJ1-1 | TRBV6-5 | CASSYSTGGSTEAFF
- | TRBJ2-5 | TRBV30 | CAWSVQEKETQYF
- | TRBJ1-5 | TRBV12-3/TRBV12-4 | CASSPRGGQPQHF
TRBD2 | TRBJ2-1 | TRBV4-2 | CASSQAVAGGRNEQFF
- | TRBJ2-7 | TRBV12-3/TRBV12-4 | CASSFGSYEQYF
- | TRBJ1-6 | TRBV4-2 | CASSQERLSPLHF
TRBD1 | TRBJ1-2 | TRBV12-3/TRBV12-4 | CASSSGTGNGYTF
- | TRBJ1-1 | TRBV2 | CASSDPAGWTEAFF